A selection of T cell receptor beta chains follows, all from one sample in a study of cytomegalovirus exposure and HLA in healthy donors. The table came from immunoSEQ multiplex PCR; TCRdb's copy has only in-frame clones and leaves some out. The top ten hold about 0.63% of the sample, which has 150,000 to 200,000 clones, 80% seen once. Source material: PBMCs. These TCRs come from a boy between 10 and 17 years old in good health and CMV-seronegative. Each CDR3 is given with its conserved first and last residue. D genes are given only for firm matches. Where a row states a size, it is once, few, many or the class of an expanded clone; other rows omit it.

J gene | clone size | D gene | V gene | CDR3 DNA | CDR3 protein
TRBJ2-2 | NA | NA | TRBV6-1 | TGTGCCAGCAGTGGGACGGGGGGCCACACCGGGGAGCTGTTTTTT | CASSGTGGHTGELFF
TRBJ2-1 | NA | TRBD2 | TRBV2 | TGTGCCAGCAGTACCTTAGCGGGAGGGGGAAATGAGCAGTTCTTC | CASSTLAGGGNEQFF
TRBJ2-5 | NA | TRBD1 | TRBV9 | TGTGCCAGCAGCGTAGATCCAGGGGGCTGGATGCAGACCCAGTACTTC | CASSVDPGGWMQTQYF
TRBJ1-2 | NA | NA | TRBV27 | TGTGCCAGCGCATGGGGGCGGTTCGGCAATGGCTACACCTTC | CASAWGRFGNGYTF
TRBJ1-5 | NA | NA | TRBV5-4 | TGTGCCAGCAGTACAGGAACGGGCAATCAGCCCCAGCATTTT | CASSTGTGNQPQHF
TRBJ1-2 | NA | TRBD1 | TRBV4-1 | TGCGCCAGCAGCCAGGGACAGGGGGCTGACTATGGCTACACCTTC | CASSQGQGADYGYTF
TRBJ1-4 | NA | NA | TRBV19 | TGTGCCAGTAGTATTATCCCCGGGAGAGTGTCAGGAGAAAAACTGTTTTTT | CASSIIPGRVSGEKLFF
TRBJ1-1 | NA | NA | TRBV7-9 | TGTGCCAGCAGCTTCCCAAATAATAGGAACACTGAAGCTTTCTTT | CASSFPNNRNTEAFF
TRBJ2-2 | NA | TRBD1 | TRBV5-6 | TGTGCCAGCAGCTGGGGACAGGGGGCCAACACCGGGGAGCTGTTTTTT | CASSWGQGANTGELFF
TRBJ2-1 | NA | NA | TRBV29-1 | TGCAGCGTTAAGAGAACGAGCAATGAGCAGTTCTTC | CSVKRTSNEQFF
TRBJ2-1 | few | NA | TRBV5-6 | TGTGCCAGCAGCTACTACAGACCGGGACTTGACTACAATGAGCAGTTCTTC | CASSYYRPGLDYNEQFF
TRBJ2-5 | NA | TRBD1 | TRBV4-1 | TGCGCCAGCAGCCAGTTCACGACAGGGGATTCCCAAGAGACCCAGTACTTC | CASSQFTTGDSQETQYF
TRBJ1-4 | NA | NA | TRBV5-1 | TGCGCCAGCAGCCCCCAGGTGTCTAATGAAAAACTGTTTTTT | CASSPQVSNEKLFF
TRBJ1-4 | NA | NA | TRBV4-1 | TGCGCCAGCAGCCAGGCGGAGGGGCCGAAACTGTTTTTT | CASSQAEGPKLFF
TRBJ1-5 | NA | NA | TRBV6-5 | TGTGCCAGCAGTAACCGGGTAGGTAGCAATCAGCCCCAGCATTTT | CASSNRVGSNQPQHF
TRBJ1-6 | NA | NA | TRBV7-9 | TGTGCCAGCAGTTCCCAATTGGGGGGGTCCAGGATCACCCTCCACTTT | CASSSQLGGSRITLHF